Each of the 13 T cell receptor beta chains below was sequenced from the same sample in a study of T-cell reconstitution after alpha-beta-depleted transplantation in children. This sample's TCRbeta library carried unique molecular identifier barcodes. Each CDR3 protein is one row after TCRdb ran MiXCR on the PCR reads. The table includes around 450,000 distinct CDR3 sequences, 43% detected once. This specimen consisted of PBMCs, obtained before TCRalphabeta/CD19-depleted stem cell transplant. Every receptor here comes from a girl aged 2-9 years with aplastic anemia, due to receive a stem cell transplant.

This rearrangement joins TRBV6-1 to TRBJ2-5, with a weak D call TRBD1 (5 bases). The CDR3 contains 15 residues. The V end was cut by 10 bases, the J end by 5 bases, with 23 bases between. CDR1 is MNHNS, CDR2 SASEGT, per germline. CDR3 in DNA: TGTGCCACCTACGACAGAGGCGGCGATCGGGAGACCCAGTACTTC. It yields the protein CATYDRGGDRETQYF.

This chain connects TRBV5-1 to TRBJ2-1; perhaps TRBD2 as D (6 bases). Trimming cost V 3 bases and J 4 bases, with 11 bases left between them. Per germline, CDR1 SGHRS and CDR2 YFSETQ. The CDR3 sequence is 14 residues long. The CDR3 here is CASSWASAYNEQFF. As DNA, the CDR3 is TGCGCCAGCAGCTGGGCTAGCGCGTACAATGAGCAGTTCTTC.

The V call is TRBV20-1, the J call TRBJ1-6; D call uncertain. CDR3 length: 14 residues. From germline, CDR1 is DFQATT and CDR2 SNEGSKA (reference sequence). V gave up 2 bases and J gave up 11 bases, with 16 bases separating them. The CDR3 here is CSARPGGLMAPLHF. The CDR3 bases are TGCAGTGCTAGACCGGGAGGTCTTATGGCACCCCTCCACTTT.

This chain joins TRBV18 and TRBJ2-7; D is undetermined. CDR3 length: 12 amino acids. With 2 bases removed from V and 5 bases from J, the gap between germline ends came to 7 bases. CDR1 and CDR2 (germline): KGHSH, LQKENI. The CDR3 is CASSPGQNEQYF. CDR3 nucleotide sequence: TGTGCCAGCTCACCAGGTCAGAACGAGCAGTACTTC. Full variable domain (outside the CDR3, taken from reference TRBV18 and TRBJ2-7): NAGVMQNPRHLVRRRGQEARLRCSPMKGHSHVYWYRQLPEEGLKFMVYLQKENIIDESGMPKERFSAEFPKEGPSILRIQQVVRGDSAAYFCASSPGQNEQYFGPGTRLTVT.

The gene calls are TRBV4-2 and TRBJ2-3; TRBD2 aligns across 7 bases. The V segment lost 0 bases and the J segment 2 bases; nucleotides outside the gene matches: 5. The CDR3 length is 16 residues. Germline V lookup: CDR1 LGHNA, CDR2 YNFKEQ. The CDR3 loop is CASSQDARGNTDTQYF. The CDR3, as DNA: TGTGCCAGCAGCCAAGACGCGCGGGGGAACACAGATACGCAGTATTTT.

CDR3 amino acids: CASSLLAGDTGELFF. The CDR3 region has the DNA TGTGCCAGCAGCTTACTAGCGGGAGATACCGGGGAGCTGTTTTTT. This rearrangement joins TRBV7-9 to TRBJ2-2; TRBD2 matches 10 bases. From germline, CDR1 is SEHNR and CDR2 FQNEAQ (reference sequence). This CDR3 region has 15 residues. V was pared by 2 bases and J by 5 bases, with 2 bases of the junction left unmatched.

The CDR3 here is CSARFSRSTDTQYF. In DNA, the CDR3 is TGCAGTGCTAGATTTTCCAGAAGCACAGATACGCAGTATTTT. The V gene is TRBV20-1, the J gene TRBJ2-3; D gene uncertain. V dropped 2 bases and J dropped 0 bases, with 9 bases sitting between them. The CDR3 length is 14 residues. CDR1 and CDR2 (germline): DFQATT, SNEGSKA (reference sequence).

This clonotype was seen only a few times. V is TRBV7-9 and J is TRBJ2-7; a possible D gene is TRBD1 (6 bases). Trimming removed 0 bases from V and 1 base from J, with 7 bases in between. Germline CDR1 is SEHNR and CDR2 is FQNEAQ (reference sequence). CDR3 length equals 14 residues. In DNA, the CDR3 is TGTGCCAGCAGCTTAGCAGGACAGTCCTACGAGCAGTACTTC. Translation: CASSLAGQSYEQYF.

This clonotype was seen a few times. The V call is TRBV20-1, the J call TRBJ2-3; 11 nucleotides match TRBD2. This CDR3 has 17 amino acids. Germline trimming cut 0 bases from V and 5 bases from J; bases unmatched to any gene: 10. Germline V CDR1 and CDR2: DFQATT, SNEGSKA (reference sequence). CDR3 in amino acids: CSARDRLAGGPVDTQYF. The CDR3 DNA sequence: TGCAGTGCTAGAGACCGCTTAGCGGGAGGGCCAGTAGATACGCAGTATTTT.

This clonotype was recorded a few times. The gene calls are TRBV12-1 and TRBJ2-3; TRBD1 was called by the table and not checked on the DNA. TRBV12-1 constitutes a pseudogene. This CDR3 contains 15 residues. CDR3 sequence (DNA): TGTGCCAGCAGCCGTCGGGGGGGGCACACAGATACGCAGTATTTT. Translating it yields CASSRRGGHTDTQYF.

J is TRBJ2-1 and V is TRBV12-3 or TRBV12-4; D might be TRBD2 (6 bases). The CDR3 runs to 15 residues. V lost 7 bases to trimming and J lost 0 bases, with 13 bases between them. CDR3 DNA: TGTGCCAGCACCGGGGGTGGGGGCTCCTACAATGAGCAGTTCTTC. It encodes CASTGGGGSYNEQFF.

This rearrangement joins TRBV5-1 to TRBJ2-3, with 10 nucleotides matching TRBD2. The CDR3 length is 15 residues. J was trimmed by 8 bases and V by 4 bases; bases with no gene match: 10. Germline V gene lookup returns CDR1 SGHRS and CDR2 YFSETQ. CDR3 sequence: CASSTETSGVGTQYF. The CDR3 nucleotides read TGCGCCAGCAGCACCGAAACTAGCGGGGTCGGTACGCAGTATTTT.

The chain uses TRBV7-8 and TRBJ2-2; 12 positions match TRBD1. The V segment lost 3 bases and the J segment 6 bases; nucleotides outside the gene matches: 5. CDR1 is SGHVS and CDR2 is FQNEAQ in the germline V gene. This CDR3 is built from 16 residues. The CDR3 DNA is TGTGCCAGCAGCTTTCTTGGGACAGGGGGCTCCGGGGAGCTGTTTTTT. This gives the protein CASSFLGTGGSGELFF.